Each of the 5 T cell receptor beta chains below was sequenced from the same sample in a study of T cell responses to AZD1222 COVID-19 vaccine. The table came from immunoSEQ multiplex PCR; TCRdb's copy has only in-frame clones and leaves some out. Of about 140,000 clones in the sample, more than 85% are singletons; the top ten hold around 3.5%. The sample here was peripheral blood, taken 28 days after the second AZD1222 dose. The origin of the receptors is an adult who received the AZD1222 COVID-19 vaccine.

This clone has a single count. This rearrangement joins TRBV28 to TRBJ2-7, with 10 bases fitting TRBD2. V dropped 5 bases and J dropped 1; count of bases not matched to a gene: 5. Germline CDR1 MDHEN, CDR2 SYDVKM. This CDR3 region has 15 residues. CDR3 DNA sequence: TGTGCCAGCAGTGGGTGGACTAGCGGTTCCTACGAGCAGTACTTC. It specifies CASSGWTSGSYEQYF.

This sequence joins TRBV4-2 and TRBJ1-6; D is undetermined. The CDR3 contains 17 residues. Germline assignment: CDR1 LGHNA and CDR2 YNFKEQ. Deletions cut 3 bases from V and 7 bases from J, with 19 bases between. As DNA, the CDR3 is TGTGCCAGCAGCCAGGATCTCCAGCCGGGGAAAAATTCACCCCTCCACTTT. Protein product: CASSQDLQPGKNSPLHF.

The rearrangement joins TRBV10-2 to TRBJ1-1; D gene ambiguous. Germline lookup yields CDR1 WSHSY and CDR2 SAAADI. V was clipped by 3 bases and J by 4 bases, with 12 bases between them. The CDR3 covers 14 residues. The CDR3 here is CASSDPGSVTEAFF. CDR3 in DNA: TGCGCCAGCAGTGATCCGGGTTCCGTCACTGAAGCTTTCTTT.

V is TRBV7-8 and J is TRBJ2-3; TRBD2 aligns across 8 bases. Germline V gene data show CDR1 as SGHVS and CDR2 as FQNEAQ. The length of the CDR3 is 14 residues. The V segment lost 2 bases and the J segment 7 bases; nucleotides outside the gene matches: 5. The CDR3 loop is CASSLWASGYTQYF. The CDR3 coding sequence is TGTGCCAGCAGCTTATGGGCTAGCGGGTATACGCAGTATTTT.

The chain uses TRBV19 and TRBJ1-2; weak D call: TRBD1 (6 bases). This CDR3 region has 14 residues. The V gene lost 5 bases and the J gene lost 6 bases, with 16 bases spanning the gap. The germline gives CDR1 LNHDA, CDR2 SQIVND (reference sequence). CDR3 in amino acids: CASSWTRGKDGYTF. The CDR3 coding sequence is TGTGCCAGTAGTTGGACCAGGGGTAAGGATGGCTACACCTTC.